This record covers a single TCR beta chain. This entry belongs to a study of cytotoxic CD8 clonotypes in ibrutinib-treated CLL. At the level of the study: Patient counts were around 12 relapsed/refractory, over 14 treatment-naive and roughly 18 IGHV unmutated.

Method: immunoSEQ multiplex PCR; TCRdb's copy keeps in-frame clones and lacks some. The data hold more than 20,000 clones, with over 70% observed a single time. CDR1 MNHEY and CDR2 SVGAGI come from the germline V gene. Deletions cut 2 bases from V and 5 bases from J, with 13 bases between. This CDR3 contains 14 residues. The receptor comes from a human donor with chronic lymphocytic leukemia. The gene calls are TRBV6-5 and TRBJ2-7, with D perhaps matching TRBD1 (6 bases). Specimen: PBMCs, collected before ibrutinib treatment. CDR3 residues: CASSYPGAVDEQYF. DNA of the CDR3: TGTGCCAGCAGTTACCCAGGGGCGGTCGACGAGCAGTACTTC.